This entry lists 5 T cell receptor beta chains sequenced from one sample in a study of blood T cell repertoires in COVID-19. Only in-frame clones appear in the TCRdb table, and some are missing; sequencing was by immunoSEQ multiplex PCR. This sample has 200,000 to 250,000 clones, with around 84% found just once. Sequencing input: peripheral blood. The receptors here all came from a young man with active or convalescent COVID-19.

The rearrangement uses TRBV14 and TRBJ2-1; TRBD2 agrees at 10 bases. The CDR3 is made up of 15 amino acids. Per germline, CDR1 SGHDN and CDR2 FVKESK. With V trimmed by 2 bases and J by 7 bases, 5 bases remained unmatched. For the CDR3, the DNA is TGTGCCAGCAGCCAATGGACTAGCGGTGCAAATGAGCAGTTCTTC. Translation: CASSQWTSGANEQFF. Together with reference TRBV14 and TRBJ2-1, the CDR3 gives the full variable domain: EAGVTQFPSHSVIEKGQTVTLRCDPISGHDNLYWYRRVMGKEIKFLLHFVKESKQDESGMPNNRFLAERTGGTYSTLKVQPAELEDSGVYFCASSQWTSGANEQFFGPGTRLTVL.

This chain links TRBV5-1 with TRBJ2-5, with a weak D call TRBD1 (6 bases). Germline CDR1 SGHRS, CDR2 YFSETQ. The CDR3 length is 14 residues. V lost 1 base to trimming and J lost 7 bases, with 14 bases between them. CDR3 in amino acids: CASSLPDSWGTQYF. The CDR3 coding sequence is TGCGCCAGCAGCTTGCCGGACAGTTGGGGGACCCAGTACTTC.

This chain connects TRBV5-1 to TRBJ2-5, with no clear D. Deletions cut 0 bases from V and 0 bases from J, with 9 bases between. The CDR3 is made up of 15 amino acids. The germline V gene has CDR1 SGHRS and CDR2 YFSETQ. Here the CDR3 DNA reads TGCGCCAGCAGCTTGGAAGCCCCTTACCAAGAGACCCAGTACTTC. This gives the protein CASSLEAPYQETQYF.

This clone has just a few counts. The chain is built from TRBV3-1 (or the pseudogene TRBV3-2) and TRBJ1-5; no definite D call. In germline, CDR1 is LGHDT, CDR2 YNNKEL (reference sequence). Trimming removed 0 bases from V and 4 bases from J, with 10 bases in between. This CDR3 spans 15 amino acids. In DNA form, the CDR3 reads TGTGCCAGCAGCCAAGATCGGGGAATAAATCAGCCCCAGCATTTT. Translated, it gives CASSQDRGINQPQHF.

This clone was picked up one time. The CDR3: CASRGTSGYNEQFF. In nucleotides, the CDR3 is TGTGCCAGTAGGGGGACCAGCGGGTACAATGAGCAGTTCTTC. The V call is TRBV19, the J call TRBJ2-1; perhaps TRBD2 as D (6 bases). V lost 6 bases and J lost 4, with 13 bases in between. The germline V gene has CDR1 LNHDA and CDR2 SQIVND (reference sequence). This CDR3 is 14 amino acids long.